This T cell receptor beta chain was observed in a study of control samples from healthy donors and cancer patients. Germline CDR1 is SEHNR and CDR2 is FQNEAQ (reference sequence). CDR3 size: 19 residues. Unmatched junction bases numbered 23, after V lost 5 bases and J lost 8 bases. This clone was seen more than once but under ten times. Here immunoSEQ multiplex PCR was the method, and the copy in TCRdb shows in-frame clones only, minus some. The sample yields about 76,000 clones, around 90% seen once. The source is a woman aged 50 to 60 with colorectal cancer. The V gene is TRBV7-9, the J gene TRBJ2-2; 7 nucleotides line up with TRBD2. Input material: PBMCs. CDR3 sequence: CASSHRRLSSGPPKGELFF. The DNA for the CDR3 is TGTGCCAGCAGCCATCGGAGGCTGAGTAGCGGGCCACCCAAGGGGGAGCTGTTTTTT.